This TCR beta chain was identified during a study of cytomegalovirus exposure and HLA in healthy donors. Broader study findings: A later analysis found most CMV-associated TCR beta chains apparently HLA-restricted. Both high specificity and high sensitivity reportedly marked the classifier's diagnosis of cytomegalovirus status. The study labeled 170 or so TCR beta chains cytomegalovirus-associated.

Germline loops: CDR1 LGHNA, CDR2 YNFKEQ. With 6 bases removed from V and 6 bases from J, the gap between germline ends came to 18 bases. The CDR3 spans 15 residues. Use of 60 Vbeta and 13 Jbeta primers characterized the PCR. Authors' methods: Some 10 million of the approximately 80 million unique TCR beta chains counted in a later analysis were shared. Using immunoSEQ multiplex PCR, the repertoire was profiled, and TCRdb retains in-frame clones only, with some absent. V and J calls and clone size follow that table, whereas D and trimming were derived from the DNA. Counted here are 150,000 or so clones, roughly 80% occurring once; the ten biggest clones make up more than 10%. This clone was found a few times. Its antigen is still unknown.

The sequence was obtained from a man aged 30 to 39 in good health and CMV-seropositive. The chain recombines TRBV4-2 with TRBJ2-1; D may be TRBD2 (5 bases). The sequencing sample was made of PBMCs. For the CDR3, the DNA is TGTGCCAGCAGAACTTCGGTGGGAGCCGGCAATGAGCAGTTCTTC. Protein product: CASRTSVGAGNEQFF.